Listed here are 4 T cell receptor beta chains from one sample, sequenced in a study of blood T cell repertoires in COVID-19. Profiling relied on immunoSEQ multiplex PCR, and the TCRdb table lists in-frame clones only, not all of them. The table has about 250,000 clones, 70% to 90% seen once. Sequenced material: PBMCs or T cells enriched from blood (not recorded which). The receptors derive from a woman between 45 and 60 years old with acute COVID-19.

The gene calls are TRBV3-1 (or the pseudogene TRBV3-2) and TRBJ1-4, with 7 bases that match TRBD1. Losses at the gene ends were 0 bases for V and 6 bases for J; bases not matched to a gene: 13. The CDR3 length is 18 residues. Germline assignment: CDR1 LGHDT and CDR2 YNNKEL (reference sequence). CDR3 nucleotides: TGTGCCAGCAGCCAAGATCTTTATGGTACAGGGGAGGATGAAAAACTGTTTTTT. This gives the protein CASSQDLYGTGEDEKLFF.

The genes are TRBV30 and TRBJ2-2, with a weak D call TRBD1 (7 bases). The CDR3 has 15 residues. Trimming took off 3 bases at V and 2 bases at J, with 13 bases between the two ends. Per germline, CDR1 GTSNPN and CDR2 SVGIG (reference sequence). As DNA, the CDR3 is TGTGCCTGGAGCCGCGGGACAGCAAACACCGGGGAGCTGTTTTTT. Translated: CAWSRGTANTGELFF.

The chain is built from TRBV18 and TRBJ1-3; 8 nucleotides match TRBD1. This CDR3 is 16 amino acids long. Germline CDR1 is KGHSH and CDR2 is LQKENI. J lost 0 bases, V lost 4 bases, and 5 bases had no gene match. CDR3 region: CASSQGQGDSGNTIYF. CDR3 sequence (DNA): TGTGCCAGCTCACAAGGACAGGGCGACTCTGGAAACACCATATATTTT. The whole variable domain, filled in from reference TRBV18 and TRBJ1-3, reads NAGVMQNPRHLVRRRGQEARLRCSPMKGHSHVYWYRQLPEEGLKFMVYLQKENIIDESGMPKERFSAEFPKEGPSILRIQQVVRGDSAAYFCASSQGQGDSGNTIYFGEGSWLTVV.

This chain uses TRBV13 with TRBJ2-1; a possible D gene is TRBD1 (7 bases). Germline CDR1 and CDR2: PRHDT and FYEKMQ (reference sequence). Trimming took 5 bases from V and 4 from J, leaving 9 bases between them. There are 13 residues in the CDR3. The CDR3 sequence is CASSQGGYNEQFF. For the CDR3, the DNA is TGTGCCAGCAGCCAGGGGGGATACAATGAGCAGTTCTTC. The full variable domain, its missing parts supplied by reference TRBV13 and TRBJ2-1, is AAGVIQSPRHLIKEKRETATLKCYPIPRHDTVYWYQQGPGQDPQFLISFYEKMQSDKGSIPDRFSAQQFSDYHSELNMSSLELGDSALYFCASSQGGYNEQFFGPGTRLTVL.